The 10 T cell receptor beta chains below come from one sample, sequenced in a study of blood T cell repertoires in COVID-19. Measured with immunoSEQ multiplex PCR; TCRdb has only the in-frame clones, and not every one. The sample comprises approximately 100,000 clones, around 75% of which are singletons, and approximately 24% rests with the top ten. Sequences were obtained from peripheral blood. Source of these receptors: a man between 65 and 85 years old with acute or convalescent COVID-19.

The sample holds a few counts of this clone. The chain employs TRBV2 and TRBJ1-2, with TRBD1 matching over 9 bases. Germline V lookup: CDR1 SNHLY, CDR2 FYNNEI. This CDR3 spans 13 amino acids. After removal of 7 bases from V and 5 bases from J, the junction contained 5 bases not matched to a gene. The CDR3 DNA is TGTGCCAGCAACGTACAGGGGGCGTATGGCTACACCTTC. This codes for CASNVQGAYGYTF.

The CDR3 nucleotides read TGCGCCAGCAGCCAAGATGTTAGTCACACCATATATTTT. Amino acid sequence: CASSQDVSHTIYF. The rearrangement uses TRBV4-1 and TRBJ1-3; D remains unclear. Trimming left V 0 bases short and J 8 bases short, with 8 bases between. CDR3 length: 13 amino acids. From germline, CDR1 is MGHRA and CDR2 YSYEKL.

The chain links TRBV27 to TRBJ2-7, with 12 bases fitting TRBD2. This CDR3 region has 17 residues. V lost 0 bases, J lost 1 base, and 4 bases stayed unmatched. In germline, CDR1 is MNHEY, CDR2 SMNVEV (reference sequence). The CDR3 loop reads CASSLSPGLAGSYEQYF. The CDR3 nucleotides are TGTGCCAGCAGTTTATCCCCCGGACTAGCGGGGTCCTACGAGCAGTACTTC.

This sequence joins TRBV18 and TRBJ1-1, with D possibly TRBD1 on 5 matching bases. This CDR3 contains 14 residues. V was trimmed by 6 bases and J by 3 bases, leaving 14 bases between them. Germline V lookup: CDR1 KGHSH, CDR2 LQKENI. CDR3 coding DNA: TGTGCCAGCTCTCTTCAGGGCGACGACACTGAAGCTTTCTTT. Its protein is CASSLQGDDTEAFF.

The chain couples TRBV14 to TRBJ2-6; maybe TRBD1 (6 bases). Germline V lookup: CDR1 SGHDN, CDR2 FVKESK. Trimming removed 2 bases from V and 2 bases from J, with 16 bases in between. CDR3 length equals 18 residues. In nucleotides, the CDR3 is TGTGCCAGCAGCCAATTACCCACAGGGTCTACTGGGGCCAACGTCCTGACTTTC. It is translated as CASSQLPTGSTGANVLTF.

The chain recombines TRBV6-5 with TRBJ2-5; D not resolved. The CDR3 length is 13 residues. Deletions cut 6 bases from V and 5 bases from J, with 13 bases between. Germline-derived CDR1 and CDR2 are MNHEY and SVGAGI. In DNA form, the CDR3 reads TGTGCCAGCAGCTTTCCCGGAGTGGAGACCCAGTACTTC. Its protein product is CASSFPGVETQYF.

This chain connects TRBV9 to TRBJ2-7; 10 bases line up with TRBD2. CDR1 is SGDLS and CDR2 is YYNGEE in the germline V gene. The CDR3 loop spans 15 amino acids. The J segment lost 2 bases and the V segment lost 4 bases, leaving 6 bases of the junction unmatched. This chain's CDR3 is CASSRRTSGTYEQYF. The CDR3 DNA reads as TGTGCCAGCAGCCGACGGACTAGCGGAACCTACGAGCAGTACTTC.

This chain joins TRBV15 and TRBJ2-7; maybe TRBD2 (5 bases). In germline, CDR1 is LNHNV, CDR2 YYDKDF (reference sequence). This CDR3 has 15 residues. With 0 bases removed from V and 2 bases from J, the gap between germline ends came to 11 bases. The CDR3 sequence is CATSRDGGGTYEQYF. CDR3 bases: TGTGCCACCAGCAGAGATGGAGGCGGCACCTACGAGCAGTACTTC.

The V and J genes are TRBV9 and TRBJ2-7; D gene unclear. Per germline, CDR1 SGDLS and CDR2 YYNGEE. The CDR3 totals 15 residues. Trimming removed 4 bases at V and 0 bases at J, with 14 bases between. The CDR3 protein is CASSKTPTSSYEQYF. The DNA of the CDR3 is TGTGCCAGCAGCAAGACTCCTACCTCCTCCTACGAGCAGTACTTC. The full variable domain, rest sourced from reference TRBV9 and TRBJ2-7, is DSGVTQTPKHLITATGQRVTLRCSPRSGDLSVYWYQQSLDQGLQFLIQYYNGEERAKGNILERFSAQQFPDLHSELNLSSLELGDSALYFCASSKTPTSSYEQYFGPGTRLTVT.

A few counts support this clone. The chain is built from TRBV2 and TRBJ2-5; 7 bases match TRBD1. There are 15 residues in the CDR3. The junction had 9 bases not matched to a gene; V was cut back by 6 bases and J by 2 bases. Per germline, CDR1 SNHLY and CDR2 FYNNEI. This CDR3 reads CASSKDRHQQETQYF. Written as DNA, the CDR3 is TGTGCCAGCAGCAAGGACAGGCACCAACAAGAGACCCAGTACTTC.